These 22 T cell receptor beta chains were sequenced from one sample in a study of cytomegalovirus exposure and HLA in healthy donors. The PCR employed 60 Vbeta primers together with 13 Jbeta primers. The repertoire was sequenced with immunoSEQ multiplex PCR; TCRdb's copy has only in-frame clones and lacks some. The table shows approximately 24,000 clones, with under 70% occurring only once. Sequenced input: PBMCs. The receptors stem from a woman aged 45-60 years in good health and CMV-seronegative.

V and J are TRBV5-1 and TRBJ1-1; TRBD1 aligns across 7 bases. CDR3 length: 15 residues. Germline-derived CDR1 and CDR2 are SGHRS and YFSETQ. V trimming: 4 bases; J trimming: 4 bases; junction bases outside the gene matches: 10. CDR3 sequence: CASSLSDRVGTEAFF. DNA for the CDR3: TGCGCCAGCAGCCTCAGTGACAGGGTAGGCACTGAAGCTTTCTTT.

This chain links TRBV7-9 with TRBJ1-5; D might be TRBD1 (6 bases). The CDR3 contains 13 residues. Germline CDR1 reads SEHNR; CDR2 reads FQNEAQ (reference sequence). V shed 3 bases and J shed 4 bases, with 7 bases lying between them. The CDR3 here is CASSLGHNQPQHF. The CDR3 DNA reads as TGTGCCAGCAGCTTGGGACATAATCAGCCCCAGCATTTT. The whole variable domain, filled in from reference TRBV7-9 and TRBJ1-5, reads DTGVSQNPRHKITKRGQNVTFRCDPISEHNRLYWYRQTLGQGPEFLTYFQNEAQLEKSRLLSDRFSAERPKGSFSTLEIQRTEQGDSAMYLCASSLGHNQPQHFGDGTRLSIL.

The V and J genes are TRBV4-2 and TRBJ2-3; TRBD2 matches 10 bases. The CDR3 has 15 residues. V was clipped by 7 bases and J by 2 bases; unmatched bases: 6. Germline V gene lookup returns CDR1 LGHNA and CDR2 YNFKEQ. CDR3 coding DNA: TGTGCCAGCACCTGGACTAGCGGAGACACAGATACGCAGTATTTT. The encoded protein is CASTWTSGDTDTQYF.

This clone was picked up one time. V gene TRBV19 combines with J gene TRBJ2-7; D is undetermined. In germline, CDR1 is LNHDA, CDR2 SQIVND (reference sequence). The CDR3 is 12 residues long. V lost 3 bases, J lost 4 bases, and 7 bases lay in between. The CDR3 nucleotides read TGTGCCAGTAGTATGACGGGTTACGAGCAGTACTTC. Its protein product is CASSMTGYEQYF.

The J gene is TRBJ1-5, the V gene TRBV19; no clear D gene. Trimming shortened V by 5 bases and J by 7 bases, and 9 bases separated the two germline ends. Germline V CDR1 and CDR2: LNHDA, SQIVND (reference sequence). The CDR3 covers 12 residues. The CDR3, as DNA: TGTGCCAGTAGTTCAGGTTACCAGCCCCAGCATTTT. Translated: CASSSGYQPQHF. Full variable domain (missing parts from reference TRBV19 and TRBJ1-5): DGGITQSPKYLFRKEGQNVTLSCEQNLNHDAMYWYRQDPGQGLRLIYYSQIVNDFQKGDIAEGYSVSREKKESFPLTVTSAQKNPTAFYLCASSSGYQPQHFGDGTRLSIL.

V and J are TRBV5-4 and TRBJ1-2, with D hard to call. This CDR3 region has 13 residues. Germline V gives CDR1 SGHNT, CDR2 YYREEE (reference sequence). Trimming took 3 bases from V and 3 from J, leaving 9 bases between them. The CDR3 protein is CASSSDFYYGYTF. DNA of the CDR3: TGTGCCAGCAGCTCGGACTTTTACTATGGCTACACCTTC.

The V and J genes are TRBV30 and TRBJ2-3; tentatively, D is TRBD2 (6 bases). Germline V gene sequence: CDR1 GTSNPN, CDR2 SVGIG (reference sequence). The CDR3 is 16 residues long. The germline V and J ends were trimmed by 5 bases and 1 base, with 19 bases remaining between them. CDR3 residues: CAWAGKEALRTDTQYF. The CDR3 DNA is TGTGCCTGGGCGGGAAAAGAAGCGTTACGCACAGATACGCAGTATTTT.

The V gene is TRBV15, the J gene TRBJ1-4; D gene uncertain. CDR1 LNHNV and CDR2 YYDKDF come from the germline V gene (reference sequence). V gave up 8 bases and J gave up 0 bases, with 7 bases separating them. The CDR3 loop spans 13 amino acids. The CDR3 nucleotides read TGTGCCACCCCGGGTGCAACTAATGAAAAACTGTTTTTT. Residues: CATPGATNEKLFF.

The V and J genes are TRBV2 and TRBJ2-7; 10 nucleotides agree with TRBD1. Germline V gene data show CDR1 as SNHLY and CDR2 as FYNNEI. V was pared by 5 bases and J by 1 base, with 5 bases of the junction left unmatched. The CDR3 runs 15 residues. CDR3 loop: CASSTTGGLSYEQYF. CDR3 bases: TGTGCCAGCAGTACGACAGGGGGCTTATCCTACGAGCAGTACTTC.

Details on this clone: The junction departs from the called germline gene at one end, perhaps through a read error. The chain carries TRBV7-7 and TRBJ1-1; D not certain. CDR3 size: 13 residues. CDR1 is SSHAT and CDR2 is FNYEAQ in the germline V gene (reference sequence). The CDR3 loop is CASSQDTNTEAFF. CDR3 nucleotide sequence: TGTGCTAGCAGCCAAGACACGAACACTGAAGCTTTCTTT. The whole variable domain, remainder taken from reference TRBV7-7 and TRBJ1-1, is GAGVSQSPRYKVTKRGQDVTLRCDPISSHATLYWYQQALGQGPEFLTYFNYEAQPDKSGLPSDRFSAERPEGSISTLTIQRTEQRDSAMYRCASSQDTNTEAFFGQGTRLTVV.

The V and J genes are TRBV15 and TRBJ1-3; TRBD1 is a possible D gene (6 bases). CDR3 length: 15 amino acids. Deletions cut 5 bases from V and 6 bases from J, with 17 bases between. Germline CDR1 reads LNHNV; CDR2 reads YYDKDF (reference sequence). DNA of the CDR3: TGTGCCACCAGCTCCTTGGACAGCGACGAAAACACCATATATTTT. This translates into CATSSLDSDENTIYF.

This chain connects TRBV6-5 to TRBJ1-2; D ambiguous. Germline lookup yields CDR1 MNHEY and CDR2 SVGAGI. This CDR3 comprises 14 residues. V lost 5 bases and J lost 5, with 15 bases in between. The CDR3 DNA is TGTGCCAGCAGTCCACCAGGTGATTGGTATGGCTACACCTTC. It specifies CASSPPGDWYGYTF.

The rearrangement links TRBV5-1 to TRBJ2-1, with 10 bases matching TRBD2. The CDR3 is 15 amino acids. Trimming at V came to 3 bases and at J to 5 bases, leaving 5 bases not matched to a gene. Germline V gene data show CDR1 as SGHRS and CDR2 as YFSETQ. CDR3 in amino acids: CASSSGLAENNEQFF. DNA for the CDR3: TGCGCCAGCAGCTCTGGACTAGCGGAGAACAATGAGCAGTTCTTC.

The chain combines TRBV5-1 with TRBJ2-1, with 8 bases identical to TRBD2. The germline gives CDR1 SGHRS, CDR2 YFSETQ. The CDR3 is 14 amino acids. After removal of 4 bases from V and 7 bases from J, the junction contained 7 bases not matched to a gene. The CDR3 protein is CASSPRTSPNEQFF. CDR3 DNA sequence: TGCGCCAGCAGCCCCAGGACTAGCCCAAATGAGCAGTTCTTC.

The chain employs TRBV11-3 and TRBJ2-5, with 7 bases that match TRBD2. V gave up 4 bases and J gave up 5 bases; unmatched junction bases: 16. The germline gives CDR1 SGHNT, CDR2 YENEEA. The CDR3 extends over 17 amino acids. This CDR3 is CASSSATGGVKSETQYF. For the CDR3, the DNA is TGTGCCAGCAGCTCCGCAACTGGGGGGGTAAAATCGGAGACCCAGTACTTC.

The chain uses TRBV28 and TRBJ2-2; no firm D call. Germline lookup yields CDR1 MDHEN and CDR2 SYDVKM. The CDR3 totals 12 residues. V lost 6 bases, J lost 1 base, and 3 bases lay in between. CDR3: CASSRNTGELFF. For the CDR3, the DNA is TGTGCCAGCAGCAGGAACACCGGGGAGCTGTTTTTT.

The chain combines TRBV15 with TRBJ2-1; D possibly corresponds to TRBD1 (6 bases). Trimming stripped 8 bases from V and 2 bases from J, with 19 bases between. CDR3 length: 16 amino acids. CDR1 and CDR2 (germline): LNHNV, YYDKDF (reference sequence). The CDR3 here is CATAGAGAVTYNEQFF. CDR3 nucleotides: TGTGCCACCGCAGGGGCAGGAGCCGTCACCTACAATGAGCAGTTCTTC.

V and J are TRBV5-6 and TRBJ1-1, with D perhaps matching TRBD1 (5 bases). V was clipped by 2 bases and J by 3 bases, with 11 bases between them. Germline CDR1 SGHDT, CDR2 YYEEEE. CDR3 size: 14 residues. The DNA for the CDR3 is TGTGCCAGCAGCTTAGGCTTAGGGGACACTGAAGCTTTCTTT. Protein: CASSLGLGDTEAFF. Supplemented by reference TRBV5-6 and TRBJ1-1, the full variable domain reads DAGVTQSPTHLIKTRGQQVTLRCSPKSGHDTVSWYQQALGQGPQFIFQYYEEEERQRGNFPDRFSGHQFPNYSSELNVNALLLGDSALYLCASSLGLGDTEAFFGQGTRLTVV.

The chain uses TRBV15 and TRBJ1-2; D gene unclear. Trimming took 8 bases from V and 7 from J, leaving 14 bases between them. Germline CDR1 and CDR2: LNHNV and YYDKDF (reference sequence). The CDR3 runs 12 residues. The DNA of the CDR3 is TGTGCCACCGCGGGGAACAAGGTTGGCTACACCTTC. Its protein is CATAGNKVGYTF.

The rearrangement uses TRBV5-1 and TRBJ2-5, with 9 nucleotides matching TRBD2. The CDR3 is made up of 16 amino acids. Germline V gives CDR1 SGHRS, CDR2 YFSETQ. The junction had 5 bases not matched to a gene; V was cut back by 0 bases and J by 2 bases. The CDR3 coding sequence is TGCGCCAGCAGCTTGGTTGCTAGCGGGATACAAGAGACCCAGTACTTC. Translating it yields CASSLVASGIQETQYF.

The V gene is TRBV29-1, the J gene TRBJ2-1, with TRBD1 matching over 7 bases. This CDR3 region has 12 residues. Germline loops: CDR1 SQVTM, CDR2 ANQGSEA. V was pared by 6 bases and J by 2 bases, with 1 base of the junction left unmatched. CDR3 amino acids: CSVGQTYNEQFF. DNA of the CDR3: TGCAGCGTGGGACAGACCTACAATGAGCAGTTCTTC.

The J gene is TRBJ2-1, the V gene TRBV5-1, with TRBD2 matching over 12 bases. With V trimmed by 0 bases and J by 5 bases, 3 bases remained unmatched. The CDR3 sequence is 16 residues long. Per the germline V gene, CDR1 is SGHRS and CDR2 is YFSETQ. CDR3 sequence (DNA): TGCGCCAGCAGCTTGGGACTAGCGGGGGCCAACAATGAGCAGTTCTTC. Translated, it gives CASSLGLAGANNEQFF.